The rows below give T cell receptor beta chains drawn from one sample of a study of metastatic and nonmetastatic thyroid tumors. TCRdb reanalyzed the PCR reads via MiXCR. In the table there are 25,000 to 35,000 clones, about 15% of which are singletons. The specimen was blood. Receptors were obtained from a female donor with papillary thyroid cancer or a benign thyroid nodule (not recorded which). Some clones in this sample may be carry-over from other donors' samples. Both conserved end residues are part of each CDR3. D genes are given only for firm matches. Not every row has a clone size; where given, it reads once, few, many or a size class.

many	TRBV7-2	NA	TRBJ1-2	TGTGCCAGCAGAGGGGCAGGCTATGGCTACACCTTC	CASRGAGYGYTF
many	TRBV6-5	NA	TRBJ2-3	TGTGCCAGCAGTTACTCCTCTCTTCAGACGGATACGCAGTATTTT	CASSYSSLQTDTQYF
medium-sized	TRBV6-4	NA	TRBJ2-1	TGTGCCACCACTCGACAGTACAATGAGCAGTTCTTC	CATTRQYNEQFF
many	TRBV12-5	NA	TRBJ2-3	TGTGCTAGTGGTTTGGTACTAACGGGGACAGATACGCAGTATTTT	CASGLVLTGTDTQYF
many	TRBV11-2	TRBD1	TRBJ2-5	TGTGCCAGCAGCCGCCCGGACAGGGTAGAGACCCAGTACTTC	CASSRPDRVETQYF
many	TRBV28	TRBD2	TRBJ2-5	TGTGCCAGCAGTCCCTGGGGAGGGTACCAAGAGACCCAGTACTTC	CASSPWGGYQETQYF
few	TRBV6-9	NA	TRBJ2-7	TGTGCCAGCAGTTATTTAGCGGCCTACGAGCAGTACTTC	CASSYLAAYEQYF
NA	TRBV6-1	NA	TRBJ2-6	TGTGCCAACAGCCTTGGTGAGGTTACTGGGGCCAACGTCCTGACTTTC	CANSLGEVTGANVLTF
many	TRBV6-1	NA	TRBJ1-6	TGTGCCAGCAGTTCAAACCCAGGATTGATGAATTCACCCCTCCACTTT	CASSSNPGLMNSPLHF
many	TRBV5-6	TRBD1	TRBJ1-2	TGTGCCAGCAGCTTGGGAGACAGGGGAAACTATGGCTACACCTTC	CASSLGDRGNYGYTF
many	TRBV9	NA	TRBJ2-1	TGTGCCAGCAGCGGTAGCGGATTACAAGCCAATGAGCAGTTCTTC	CASSGSGLQANEQFF
medium-sized	TRBV20-1	TRBD1	TRBJ2-7	TGCAGTGGTAGAGGGTGGGACAGTGGAAGCTCCTACGAGCAGTACTTC	CSGRGWDSGSSYEQYF
NA	TRBV10-3	TRBD2	TRBJ2-3	TGTGCCATCAGGACTAGCGGGGGTGTGGGAAGCATATATACGCAGTATTTT	CAIRTSGGVGSIYTQYF
NA	TRBV11-2	NA	TRBJ2-2	TGTGCCAGCAGCCCGCCCAGGGACGGGAACACCGGGGAGATGTTTTTT	CASSPPRDGNTGEMFF
NA	TRBV5-6	NA	TRBJ2-3	TGTGCCAGCAGCGCGGGGTATACCCCCACAGATACGCATTATTTT	CASSAGYTPTDTHYF
many	TRBV5-4	NA	TRBJ2-2	TGTGCCAGCAGCTCCGCTCAGACACGGCGGGCCACCGGGGAGCTGTTTTTT	CASSSAQTRRATGELFF
many	TRBV5-1	TRBD2	TRBJ2-1	TGCGCCAGCAGCCGTCCGACTAGCAGGCATGAGCAGTTCTTC	CASSRPTSRHEQFF
many	TRBV20-1	NA	TRBJ1-1	TGCAGTGCTAGAGAACAGGGATCGAACACTGAAGCTTTCTTT	CSAREQGSNTEAFF
many	TRBV20-1	TRBD2	TRBJ2-5	TGCAGTGCTAGCTTTACTACTAGCGGGAGAAAGGGTCGTGAGACCCAGTACTTC	CSASFTTSGRKGRETQYF
NA	TRBV11-3	TRBD1	TRBJ1-1	TGTGCCAGCAGCTTCAGACAGGGAAACACTGAAGCTTTCTTT	CASSFRQGNTEAFF
NA	TRBV6-1	NA	TRBJ1-2	TGTGCCAGCAGTGAAGGGAGGGATGGCTACACCTTC	CASSEGRDGYTF
medium-sized	TRBV6-2/TRBV6-3	TRBD2	TRBJ2-7	TGTGCCAGCACCGCCGCCGGGGGGGTTTACGAGCAGTACTTC	CASTAAGGVYEQYF
many	TRBV11-1	NA	TRBJ1-1	TGTGCCAGCAGCCTCGGGCGCACTGAAGCTTTCTTT	CASSLGRTEAFF
NA	TRBV4-3	NA	TRBJ2-7	TGCGCCAGCAGCCACTCCGCCCGGTCCAGGGCCGAGCAGTACTTC	CASSHSARSRAEQYF
many	TRBV6-1	TRBD2	TRBJ2-3	TGTGCCAGCCGGAGCGGGGGGCAGGGCACAGATACGCAGTATTTT	CASRSGGQGTDTQYF
NA	TRBV7-2	TRBD2	TRBJ2-1	TGTGCCAGCAGCTTAGGCTTGGGACTAGCGCAGAATGAGCAGTTCTTC	CASSLGLGLAQNEQFF
once	TRBV4-1	NA	TRBJ2-3	TGCGCCAGCAGCCAAGATAGCCTAGCGTATACGCAGTATTTT	CASSQDSLAYTQYF
NA	TRBV9	NA	TRBJ1-6	TGTGCCAGCAGCTACGGACAGCTTATTTCACCCCTCCACTTT	CASSYGQLISPLHF
many	TRBV5-1	TRBD1	TRBJ1-1	TGCGCCAGCAGCCGGGCAGGGGGCGAAGCTTTCTTT	CASSRAGGEAFF
many	TRBV2	NA	TRBJ2-5	TGTGCCAGCAGGGAGGCCGGACTAAAAGAGACCCAGTACTTC	CASREAGLKETQYF
NA	TRBV30	TRBD1	TRBJ1-3	TGTGCATGGAGTGACATGGACAGGGAGAGCTCTGGAAACACCATATATTTT	CAWSDMDRESSGNTIYF
many	TRBV6-1	NA	TRBJ1-1	TGTGCCAGCAGTTTGATAGGGGAGGACACTGAAGCTTTCTTT	CASSLIGEDTEAFF
NA	TRBV20-1	NA	TRBJ1-6	TGCAGTTCTAGTCGGGGCGTGACGGGGAATTCACCCCTCCACTTT	CSSSRGVTGNSPLHF
many	TRBV10-3	TRBD1	TRBJ1-4	TGTGCCATCACCGCAGGGGGCCAGGAAAAACTGTTTTTT	CAITAGGQEKLFF
many	TRBV18	NA	TRBJ2-5	TGTGCCAGCTCACCACCCGGGACCAGATGGGAGACCCAGTACTTC	CASSPPGTRWETQYF
many	TRBV11-1	TRBD2	TRBJ2-7	TGTGCCAGCAGCTCAACCGGGACTAGCCGCACCACCTACGAGCAGTACTTC	CASSSTGTSRTTYEQYF
many	TRBV3-1	NA	TRBJ1-2	TGTGCCAGCAGCCAAGATTCGGGGGTAGGCTACACCTTC	CASSQDSGVGYTF
medium-sized	TRBV27	NA	TRBJ2-7	TGTGCCAGCAGTTTTCGGGGGGCATCGAACTTTGGGTACGAGCAGTACTTC	CASSFRGASNFGYEQYF
NA	TRBV28	NA	TRBJ2-7	TGTGCCACCCAGAGCACCCCGTACTACGAGCAGTACTTC	CATQSTPYYEQYF
NA	TRBV6-1	NA	TRBJ2-7	TGTGCCAGCAGTTCCCCAGGTTCCTACGAGCAGTACTTC	CASSSPGSYEQYF
medium-sized	TRBV5-1	NA	TRBJ1-2	TGCGCCAGCAGAGAAGGCAGTCGAGGGGGTGGCTACACCTTC	CASREGSRGGGYTF
many	TRBV6-1	TRBD2	TRBJ2-3	TGTGCCAGCAGTGAATTTTTTGGGGGGGATGGAACAGATACGCAGTATTTT	CASSEFFGGDGTDTQYF
NA	TRBV19	TRBD1	TRBJ1-1	TGTGCCATTACCTATACCGGGACAGGGGGCTGGAACACTGAAGCTTTCTTT	CAITYTGTGGWNTEAFF
many	TRBV20-1	NA	TRBJ2-7	TGCAGTGCTAGGGAGCTTTCGGCTGTTCAGTACTTC	CSARELSAVQYF
NA	TRBV5-1	NA	TRBJ1-1	TGCGCCAGCAGCTTGATTGTGTCGAACACTAAAGCTTTCTTT	CASSLIVSNTKAFF
NA	TRBV11-2	NA	TRBJ2-3	TGTGCCAGCAGCCCTTTTACCTCGGGGACCACAGATACGCAGTATTTT	CASSPFTSGTTDTQYF
many	TRBV4-3	TRBD1	TRBJ1-1	TGCGCCAGCAGCGAACTAGGGACAGGGAACACTGAAGCTTTCTTT	CASSELGTGNTEAFF
many	TRBV7-2	TRBD1	TRBJ2-3	TGTGCCAGCAGCAGACAGGGGGACCCAGATACGCAGTATTTT	CASSRQGDPDTQYF
many	TRBV19	TRBD1	TRBJ2-3	TGTGCCAGTAATCCCGGGACAGGGGGCGCAGATACGCAGTATTTT	CASNPGTGGADTQYF
many	TRBV4-1	NA	TRBJ1-1	TGCGCCAGCAGCTCAAGGGGGGCTGGCGACACTGAAGCTTTCTTT	CASSSRGAGDTEAFF
NA	TRBV12-5	TRBD2	TRBJ2-2	TGTGCTAGTGGTTTGAGTAGGGGAGGGAGCACCGGGGAGCTGTTTTTT	CASGLSRGGSTGELFF
few	TRBV27	NA	TRBJ1-5	TGTGCCGGGGGGGGGAAGAATCAGCCCCAGCATTTT	CAGGGKNQPQHF
many	TRBV9	NA	TRBJ1-4	TGTGCCAGCTTTTTTCGGCCAGTGAGTGAAAAACTGTTTTTT	CASFFRPVSEKLFF